The subject of this entry is one T cell receptor beta chain. Its antigen is undetermined. The data originate from a study of shared clonotypes between healthy human individuals. Original processing notes: ImmunoSEQ output lacked quality scores and full-length reads, limiting matched filtering. TCRdb keeps only in-frame clones here, not all; method: immunoSEQ multiplex PCR. That table gives V, J and clone size, and the DNA gave D and trimming. The sample yields 2,500,000 or so clones, about 90% seen once. The CDR3 length is 13 residues. Germline CDR1 reads SGHTA; CDR2 reads FQGTGA. Trimming took off 2 bases at V and 4 bases at J, with 8 bases between the two ends. Findings of the study overall: Some naive CD4 clonotypes, 4% to 6%, turned up in common across several donors. Naive subsets, compared against memory subsets, generally had larger estimated richness values.

The sequenced material came from naive CD4+ T cells from PBMCs. Documented subset: CD45RA+ positively selected. This TCR was sampled from a man aged 18 to 29 in good health. Some clones in this sample may be carry-over from other donors' samples. The V and J genes are TRBV7-3 and TRBJ2-5; D remains ambiguous. The CDR3 reads CASSLAVAETQYF. CDR3 DNA sequence: TGTGCCAGCAGCTTAGCGGTGGCAGAGACCCAGTACTTC.